This passage covers 18 T cell receptor beta chains from one sample sequenced in a study of blood T cells in healthy people across ages. A second roughly 7 to 12 cycle PCR used barcoded and J-beta primers. MiXCR was run by TCRdb on the 5' RACE reads, yielding one entry per CDR3 protein. The sample contains roughly 800,000 distinct CDR3 sequences, 58% of which appear only once. Sequencing input: blood. These receptors were obtained from a man aged 25-45 years in good health.

As to this clonotype: Germline is not matched at one junction end, which may reflect a read error. This CDR3 is CAGSSANEQFF. CDR3 in DNA: TGTGCCGGCAGCTCCGCCAATGAGCAGTTCTTC. The V and J genes are TRBV7-2 and TRBJ2-1, with unresolved D. Germline CDR1 SGHTA, CDR2 FQGNSA. The CDR3 sequence is 11 residues long.

The J gene is TRBJ2-1, the V gene TRBV10-3, with a tentative D call TRBD2 (5 bases). Germline CDR1 is ENHRY and CDR2 is SYGVKD. CDR3 size: 13 residues. Trimming shortened V by 4 bases and J by 15 bases, and 19 bases separated the two germline ends. CDR3 DNA sequence: TGTGCCATCAGTGGAGTGGGTACGGAGGATCGGTTCTTC. This sequence encodes CAISGVGTEDRFF.

The V and J genes are TRBV2 and TRBJ2-1, with 12 nucleotides matching TRBD2. The V and J ends lost 2 bases and 3 bases, in that order; junction bases with no gene match: 23. The CDR3 spans 23 residues. Germline lookup yields CDR1 SNHLY and CDR2 FYNNEI. CDR3 sequence (DNA): TGTGCCAGCAGTGAAACCGACCCTTCTAGCGGGGGGGATTATTCGGTTAGCTACAATGAGCAGTTCTTC. This sequence encodes CASSETDPSSGGDYSVSYNEQFF.

The chain carries TRBV12-3 or TRBV12-4 and TRBJ2-2; D unresolved. The CDR3 is 15 amino acids. V lost 0 bases and J lost 0, with 5 bases in between. As DNA, the CDR3 is TGTGCCAGCAGTTTAGCGGAAACGAACACCGGGGAGCTGTTTTTT. Residues: CASSLAETNTGELFF.

This clonotype showed up just a few times. V usage is TRBV11-3 and J usage is TRBJ2-5; D is perhaps TRBD1 or TRBD2 (5 bases each). V lost 5 bases to trimming and J lost 5 bases, with 15 bases between them. The CDR3 contains 14 residues. In germline, CDR1 is SGHNT, CDR2 YENEEA. The CDR3: CASSPTRGSETQYF. In DNA, the CDR3 is TGTGCCAGCAGCCCAACCCGGGGCTCGGAGACCCAGTACTTC.

The V call is TRBV6-6, the J call TRBJ2-1; TRBD2 aligns across 11 bases. V shed 6 bases and J 5 bases; nucleotides not matched to a gene: 9. Germline CDR1 MNHNY, CDR2 SVGAGI (reference sequence). The CDR3 has 16 residues. CDR3 sequence: CASRGPSGRPDNEQFF. CDR3 nucleotide sequence: TGTGCCAGCAGAGGGCCTAGCGGGAGGCCAGACAATGAGCAGTTCTTC.

This chain links TRBV12-3 or TRBV12-4 with TRBJ1-5; no firm D call. V lost 3 bases, J lost 9 bases, and 12 bases lay in between. The CDR3 is 13 residues long. The CDR3 coding sequence is TGTGCCAGCAGTTTTGACGGGCAGGTGCCCCAGCATTTT. Residues: CASSFDGQVPQHF.

This rearrangement joins TRBV7-9 to TRBJ1-5; 7 bases line up with TRBD1. Trimming removed 3 bases from V and 6 bases from J; junction bases left unmatched: 5. Germline CDR1 SEHNR, CDR2 FQNEAQ (reference sequence). CDR3 length: 14 residues. CDR3 protein: CASSFTGEVQPQHF. Here the CDR3 DNA reads TGTGCCAGCAGCTTTACAGGGGAGGTTCAGCCCCAGCATTTT. Using reference TRBV7-9 and TRBJ1-5 for the parts outside the CDR3, the full variable domain is DTGVSQNPRHKITKRGQNVTFRCDPISEHNRLYWYRQTLGQGPEFLTYFQNEAQLEKSRLLSDRFSAERPKGSFSTLEIQRTEQGDSAMYLCASSFTGEVQPQHFGDGTRLSIL.

This chain connects TRBV20-1 to TRBJ2-4; D unresolved. V gave up 5 bases and J gave up 9 bases, with 17 bases separating them. Per germline, CDR1 DFQATT and CDR2 SNEGSKA (reference sequence). The CDR3 has 13 amino acids. The CDR3 DNA reads TGCAGTGCTCCGAACGAGCTGTTGGGCATTCAGTACTTC. Translating it yields CSAPNELLGIQYF.

The genes are TRBV3-1 and TRBJ2-4; D uncertain. V was cut by 0 bases and J by 0 bases, with 6 bases left in between. This CDR3 is built from 15 residues. Germline V CDR1 and CDR2: LGHDT, YNNKEL (reference sequence). CDR3: CASSQDVIAKNIQYF. CDR3 coding DNA: TGTGCCAGCAGCCAAGATGTAATAGCCAAAAACATTCAGTACTTC.

This chain connects TRBV4-2 to TRBJ1-1; 7 bases fit TRBD1. Trimming at V came to 0 bases and at J to 1 base, leaving 8 bases not matched to a gene. The CDR3 consists of 17 residues. Germline assignment: CDR1 LGHNA and CDR2 YNFKEQ. CDR3 bases: TGTGCCAGCAGCCAAGATGCGGGACAGATATGGAACACTGAAGCTTTCTTT. It specifies CASSQDAGQIWNTEAFF.

The chain couples TRBV5-4 to TRBJ2-5; 8 bases fit TRBD2. This CDR3 comprises 15 residues. V lost 6 bases to trimming and J lost 1 base; unmatched junction nucleotides: 8. Germline V gene lookup returns CDR1 SGHNT and CDR2 YYREEE (reference sequence). CDR3 loop: CASKPRGGLQETQYF. In DNA, the CDR3 is TGTGCCAGCAAACCCCGGGGGGGACTCCAAGAGACCCAGTACTTC.

The chain combines TRBV28 with TRBJ2-5; D unclear. Trimming removed 6 bases from V and 7 bases from J, with 21 bases in between. This CDR3 has 15 amino acids. In germline, CDR1 is MDHEN, CDR2 SYDVKM. The CDR3 nucleotides are TGTGCCAGCAGGGGGTCAGGTGCCCGAACCTCGACCCAGTACTTC. This gives the protein CASRGSGARTSTQYF.

The V and J genes are TRBV25-1 and TRBJ2-1; a possible D gene is TRBD2 (5 bases). The V and J ends lost 7 bases and 2 bases respectively, with 6 bases between them. The CDR3 covers 12 residues. Germline V gene sequence: CDR1 MGHDK, CDR2 SYGVNS. The CDR3 nucleotides are TGTGCCAGCACCGGGACCTACAATGAGCAGTTCTTC. Protein: CASTGTYNEQFF. The variable domain in full, completed from reference TRBV25-1 and TRBJ2-1, reads EADIYQTPRYLVIGTGKKITLECSQTMGHDKMYWYQQDPGMELHLIHYSYGVNSTEKGDLSSESTVSRIRTEHFPLTLESARPSHTSQYLCASTGTYNEQFFGPGTRLTVL.

The V call is TRBV7-3, the J call TRBJ2-1; maybe TRBD1 (6 bases). Germline values: CDR1 SGHTA, CDR2 FQGTGA. CDR3 length equals 15 residues. The V gene lost 5 bases and the J gene lost 5 bases, with 16 bases spanning the gap. CDR3 in amino acids: CASSQGTTRDNEQFF. The CDR3 DNA sequence: TGTGCCAGCAGCCAGGGGACGACCCGGGACAATGAGCAGTTCTTC.

The chain links TRBV6-2 or TRBV6-3 to TRBJ2-4, with unresolved D. Germline lookup yields CDR1 MNHEY and CDR2 SVGEGT. V dropped 2 bases and J dropped 1 base, with 9 bases sitting between them. The CDR3 loop spans 15 amino acids. The DNA for the CDR3 is TGTGCCAGCAGTTACGGGCCGTCGGCCAAAAACATTCAGTACTTC. Translating it yields CASSYGPSAKNIQYF.

The V and J genes are TRBV4-3 and TRBJ2-5; D might be TRBD2 (6 bases). The V and J ends lost 1 base and 5 bases respectively, with 17 bases between them. The CDR3 extends over 16 amino acids. Looked up from germline, CDR1 is LGHNA and CDR2 is YSLEER. CDR3 region: CASSQGGGGAVETQYF. DNA of the CDR3: TGCGCCAGCAGCCAAGGGGGAGGAGGGGCGGTGGAGACCCAGTACTTC.

This rearrangement joins TRBV12-3 or TRBV12-4 to TRBJ2-5; D gene ambiguous. Trimming took 4 bases from V and 1 from J, leaving 13 bases between them. CDR3 size: 15 residues. This CDR3 reads CASSSRTGTQETQYF. CDR3 nucleotide sequence: TGTGCCAGCAGTTCTCGGACGGGCACCCAAGAGACCCAGTACTTC.